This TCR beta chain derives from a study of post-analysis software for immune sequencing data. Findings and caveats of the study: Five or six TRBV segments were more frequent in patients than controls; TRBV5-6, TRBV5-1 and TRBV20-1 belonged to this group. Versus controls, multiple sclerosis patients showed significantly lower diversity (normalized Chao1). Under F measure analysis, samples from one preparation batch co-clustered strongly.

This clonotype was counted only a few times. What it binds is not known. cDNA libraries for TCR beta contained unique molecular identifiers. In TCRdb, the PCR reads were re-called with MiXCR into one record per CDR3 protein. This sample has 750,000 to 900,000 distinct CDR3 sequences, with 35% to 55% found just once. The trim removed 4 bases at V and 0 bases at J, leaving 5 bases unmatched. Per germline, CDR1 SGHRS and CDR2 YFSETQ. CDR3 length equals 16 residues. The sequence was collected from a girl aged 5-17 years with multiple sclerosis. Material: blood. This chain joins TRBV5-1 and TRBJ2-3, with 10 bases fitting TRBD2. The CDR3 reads CASSTGLAASTDTQYF. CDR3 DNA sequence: TGCGCCAGCAGCACTGGACTAGCGGCCAGCACAGATACGCAGTATTTT.